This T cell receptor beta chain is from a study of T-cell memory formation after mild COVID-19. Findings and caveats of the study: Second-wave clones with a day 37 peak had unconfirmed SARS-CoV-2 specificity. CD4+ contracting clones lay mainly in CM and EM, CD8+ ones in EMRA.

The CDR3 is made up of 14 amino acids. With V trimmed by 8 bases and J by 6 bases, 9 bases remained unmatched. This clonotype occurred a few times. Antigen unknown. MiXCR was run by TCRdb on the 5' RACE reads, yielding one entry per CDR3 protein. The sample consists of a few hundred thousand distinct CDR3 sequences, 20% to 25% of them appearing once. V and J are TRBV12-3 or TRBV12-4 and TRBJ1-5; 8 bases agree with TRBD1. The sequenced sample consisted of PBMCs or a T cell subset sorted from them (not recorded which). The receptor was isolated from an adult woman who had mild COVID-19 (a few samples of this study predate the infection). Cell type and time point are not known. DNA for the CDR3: TGTGCCAGCGGAATTGACAGGGGCGGTCAGCCCCAGCATTTT. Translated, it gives CASGIDRGGQPQHF.